The 3 T cell receptor beta chains below all came from one sample that was sequenced in a study of T cells in Graves' hyperthyroidism and ophthalmopathy. Amplification of TCR beta CDR3 regions used RNA as the template. RT-PCR in the first round (using the HTBI primer set) targeted the TCR CDR3. Via MiXCR, TCRdb re-called the multiplex PCR reads, giving one row per CDR3 protein. Of roughly 200,000 distinct CDR3 sequences listed, 15% to 20% are singletons. The sequencing input was blood. The receptor set was obtained from a man aged 40-50 years with Graves' hyperthyroidism.

This clonotype occurred a few times. The chain links TRBV4-2 to TRBJ2-3, with D perhaps given as TRBD1 or TRBD2 (5 bases each). Germline CDR1 reads LGHNA; CDR2 reads YNFKEQ. Trimming removed 4 bases at V and 4 bases at J, with 15 bases between. The CDR3 has 15 amino acids. The CDR3 DNA sequence: TGTGCCAGCAGCCCCTCCGCTGGGGGTGCAGATACGCAGTATTTT. Residues: CASSPSAGGADTQYF.

V gene TRBV7-2 combines with J gene TRBJ1-2; 7 positions agree with TRBD1. Per germline, CDR1 SGHTA and CDR2 FQGNSA. The CDR3 length is 14 residues. Trimming removed 4 bases from V and 8 bases from J; junction bases left unmatched: 10. The CDR3 is CASSSPRTGGGYTF. As DNA, the CDR3 is TGTGCCAGCAGCTCCCCCCGGACAGGAGGGGGCTACACCTTC.

V usage is TRBV10-3 and J usage is TRBJ2-5; the match to TRBD2 covers 12 bases. V was clipped by 7 bases and J by 7 bases; unmatched bases: 10. Germline V gene data show CDR1 as ENHRY and CDR2 as SYGVKD. The CDR3 has 15 residues. CDR3 coding DNA: TGTGCCATCAATTCCCTAGCGGGGGGGGGCGGGACCCAGTACTTC. It yields the protein CAINSLAGGGGTQYF.